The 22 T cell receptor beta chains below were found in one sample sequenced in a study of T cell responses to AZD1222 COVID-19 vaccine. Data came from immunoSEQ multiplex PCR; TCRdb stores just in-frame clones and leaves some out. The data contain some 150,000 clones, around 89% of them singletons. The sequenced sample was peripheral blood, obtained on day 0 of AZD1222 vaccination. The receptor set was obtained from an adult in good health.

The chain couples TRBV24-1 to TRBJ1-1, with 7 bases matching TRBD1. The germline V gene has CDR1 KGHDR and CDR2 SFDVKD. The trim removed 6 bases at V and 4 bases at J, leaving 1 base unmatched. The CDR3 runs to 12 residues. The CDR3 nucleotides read TGTGCCACCAGTAAGGGGGCCACTGAAGCTTTCTTT. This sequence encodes CATSKGATEAFF.

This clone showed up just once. The CDR3 sequence is CASSPRDRTSGANVLTF. CDR3 nucleotide sequence: TGTGCCAGCAGCCCGCGGGACAGGACCTCTGGGGCCAACGTCCTGACTTTC. The chain uses TRBV9 and TRBJ2-6; the match to TRBD1 covers 8 bases. With V trimmed by 4 bases and J by 0 bases, 6 bases remained unmatched. Germline CDR1 is SGDLS and CDR2 is YYNGEE. This CDR3 has 17 amino acids.

The CDR3 loop is CASSERAGLGGELFF. The CDR3, as DNA: TGTGCCAGCAGTGAACGCGCAGGCCTGGGCGGGGAGCTGTTTTTT. J is TRBJ2-2 and V is TRBV6-1; D gene ambiguous. V lost 2 bases and J lost 7, with 14 bases in between. There are 15 residues in the CDR3. CDR1 and CDR2 (germline): MNHNS, SASEGT.

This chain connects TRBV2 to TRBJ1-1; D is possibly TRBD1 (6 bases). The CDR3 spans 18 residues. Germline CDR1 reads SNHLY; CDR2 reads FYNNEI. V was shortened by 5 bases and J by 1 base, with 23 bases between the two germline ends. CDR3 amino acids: CASSNTPGTLNSNTEAFF. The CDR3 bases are TGTGCCAGCAGTAACACCCCCGGGACACTAAACTCGAACACTGAAGCTTTCTTT.

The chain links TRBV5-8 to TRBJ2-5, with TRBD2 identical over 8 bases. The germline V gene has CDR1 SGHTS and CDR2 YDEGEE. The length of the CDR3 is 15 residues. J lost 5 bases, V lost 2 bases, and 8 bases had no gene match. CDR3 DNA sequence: TGTGCCAGCAGCTTTTGGCGGGGGGCCTCGGAGACCCAGTACTTC. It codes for CASSFWRGASETQYF.

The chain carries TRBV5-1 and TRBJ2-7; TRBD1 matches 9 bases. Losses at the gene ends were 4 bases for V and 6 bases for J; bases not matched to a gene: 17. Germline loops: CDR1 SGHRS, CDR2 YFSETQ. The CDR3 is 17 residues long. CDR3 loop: CASSPRLPGQGVGEQYF. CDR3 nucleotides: TGCGCCAGCAGCCCAAGGCTTCCGGGACAGGGAGTCGGCGAGCAGTACTTC.

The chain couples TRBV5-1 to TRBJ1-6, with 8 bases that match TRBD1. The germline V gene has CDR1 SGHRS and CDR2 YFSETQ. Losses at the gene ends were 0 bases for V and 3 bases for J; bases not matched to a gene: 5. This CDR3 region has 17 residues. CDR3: CASSLVSGGRYNSPLHF. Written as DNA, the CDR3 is TGCGCCAGCAGCTTGGTCTCAGGGGGCCGCTATAATTCACCCCTCCACTTT.

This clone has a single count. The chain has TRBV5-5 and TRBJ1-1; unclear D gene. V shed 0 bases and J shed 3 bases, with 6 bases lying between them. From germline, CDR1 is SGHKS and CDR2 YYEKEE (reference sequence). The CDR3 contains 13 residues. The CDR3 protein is CASSLVDYTEAFF. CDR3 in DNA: TGTGCCAGCAGCTTGGTTGATTACACTGAAGCTTTCTTT.

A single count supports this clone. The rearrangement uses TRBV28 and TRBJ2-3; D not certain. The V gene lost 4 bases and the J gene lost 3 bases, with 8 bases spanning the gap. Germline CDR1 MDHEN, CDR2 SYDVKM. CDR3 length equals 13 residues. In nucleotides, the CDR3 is TGTGCCAGCAGTTCGGGCCGAACAGATACGCAGTATTTT. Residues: CASSSGRTDTQYF. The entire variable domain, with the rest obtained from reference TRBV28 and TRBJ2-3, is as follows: DVKVTQSSRYLVKRTGEKVFLECVQDMDHENMFWYRQDPGLGLRLIYFSYDVKMKEKGDIPEGYSVSREKKERFSLILESASTNQTSMYLCASSSGRTDTQYFGPGTRLTVL.

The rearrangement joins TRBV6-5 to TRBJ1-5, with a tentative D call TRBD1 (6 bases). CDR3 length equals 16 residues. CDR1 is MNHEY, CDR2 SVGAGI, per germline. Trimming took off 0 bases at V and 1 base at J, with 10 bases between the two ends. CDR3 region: CASSYSGHWSNQPQHF. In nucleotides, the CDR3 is TGTGCCAGCAGTTACTCGGGACATTGGAGCAATCAGCCCCAGCATTTT.

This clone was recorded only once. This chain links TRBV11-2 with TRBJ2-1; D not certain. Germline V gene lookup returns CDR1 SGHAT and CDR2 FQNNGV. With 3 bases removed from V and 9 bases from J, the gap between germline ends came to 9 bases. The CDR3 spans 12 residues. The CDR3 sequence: CASSFPVGEQFF. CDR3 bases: TGTGCCAGCAGCTTCCCGGTCGGTGAGCAGTTCTTC.

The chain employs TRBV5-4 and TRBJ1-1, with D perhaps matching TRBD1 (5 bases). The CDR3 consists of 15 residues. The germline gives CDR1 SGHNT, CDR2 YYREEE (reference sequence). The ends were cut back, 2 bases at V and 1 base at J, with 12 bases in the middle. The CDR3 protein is CASSLHRQTNTEAFF. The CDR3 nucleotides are TGTGCCAGCAGCTTACACCGACAGACGAACACTGAAGCTTTCTTT.

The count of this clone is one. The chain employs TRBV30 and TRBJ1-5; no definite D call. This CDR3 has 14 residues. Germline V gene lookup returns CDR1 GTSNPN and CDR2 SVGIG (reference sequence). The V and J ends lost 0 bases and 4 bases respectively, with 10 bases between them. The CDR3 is CAWSVGSRNQPQHF. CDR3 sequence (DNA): TGTGCCTGGAGTGTGGGCAGTAGAAATCAGCCCCAGCATTTT.

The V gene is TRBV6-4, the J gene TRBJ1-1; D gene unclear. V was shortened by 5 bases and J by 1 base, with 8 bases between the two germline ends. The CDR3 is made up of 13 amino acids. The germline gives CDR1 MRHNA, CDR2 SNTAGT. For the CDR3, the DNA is TGTGCCAGCAGTCCGGACGGGAACACTGAAGCTTTCTTT. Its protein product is CASSPDGNTEAFF.

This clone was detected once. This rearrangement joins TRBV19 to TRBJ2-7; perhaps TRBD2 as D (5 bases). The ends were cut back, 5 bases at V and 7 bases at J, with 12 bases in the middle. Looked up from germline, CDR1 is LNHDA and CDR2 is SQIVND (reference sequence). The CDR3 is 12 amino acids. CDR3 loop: CASSAILGEQYF. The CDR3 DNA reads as TGTGCCAGTAGTGCTATACTAGGGGAGCAGTACTTC. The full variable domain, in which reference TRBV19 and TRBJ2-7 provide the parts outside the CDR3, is DGGITQSPKYLFRKEGQNVTLSCEQNLNHDAMYWYRQDPGQGLRLIYYSQIVNDFQKGDIAEGYSVSREKKESFPLTVTSAQKNPTAFYLCASSAILGEQYFGPGTRLTVT.

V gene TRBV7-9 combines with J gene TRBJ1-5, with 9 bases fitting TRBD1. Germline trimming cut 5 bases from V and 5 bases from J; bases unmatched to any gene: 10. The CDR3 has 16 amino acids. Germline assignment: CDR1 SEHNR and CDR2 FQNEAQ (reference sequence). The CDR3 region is CASSQDPGQGYQPQHF. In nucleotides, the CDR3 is TGTGCCAGCAGCCAAGATCCGGGACAGGGATATCAGCCCCAGCATTTT.

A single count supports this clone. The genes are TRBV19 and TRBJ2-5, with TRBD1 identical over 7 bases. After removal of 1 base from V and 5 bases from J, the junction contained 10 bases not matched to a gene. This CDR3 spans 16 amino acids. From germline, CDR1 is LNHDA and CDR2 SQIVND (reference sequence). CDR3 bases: TGTGCCAGTAGTATAGGATTACAGGGGAAAGCGGAGACCCAGTACTTC. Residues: CASSIGLQGKAETQYF. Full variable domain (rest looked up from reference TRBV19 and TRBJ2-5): DGGITQSPKYLFRKEGQNVTLSCEQNLNHDAMYWYRQDPGQGLRLIYYSQIVNDFQKGDIAEGYSVSREKKESFPLTVTSAQKNPTAFYLCASSIGLQGKAETQYFGPGTRLLVL.

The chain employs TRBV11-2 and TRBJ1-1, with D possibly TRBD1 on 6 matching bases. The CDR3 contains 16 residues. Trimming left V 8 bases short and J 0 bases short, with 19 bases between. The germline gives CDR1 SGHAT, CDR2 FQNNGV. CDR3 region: CASRWGGALMNTEAFF. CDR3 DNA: TGTGCCAGCCGCTGGGGGGGGGCCCTTATGAACACTGAAGCTTTCTTT.

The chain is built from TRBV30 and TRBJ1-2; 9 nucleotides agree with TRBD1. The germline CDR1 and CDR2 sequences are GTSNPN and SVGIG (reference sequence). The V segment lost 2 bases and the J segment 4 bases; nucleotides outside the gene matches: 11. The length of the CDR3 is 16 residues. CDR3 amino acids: CAWSTGGTLGLYGYTF. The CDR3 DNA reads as TGTGCCTGGAGTACAGGGGGCACGTTAGGTCTCTATGGCTACACCTTC.

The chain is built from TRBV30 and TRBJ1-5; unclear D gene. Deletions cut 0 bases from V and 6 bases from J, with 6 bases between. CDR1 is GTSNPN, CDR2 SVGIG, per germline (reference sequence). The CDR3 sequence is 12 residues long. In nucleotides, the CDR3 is TGTGCCTGGAGTGTACCTCCTCAGCCCCAGCATTTT. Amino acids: CAWSVPPQPQHF. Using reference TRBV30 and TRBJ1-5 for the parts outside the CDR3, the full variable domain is SQTIHQWPATLVQPVGSPLSLECTVEGTSNPNLYWYRQAAGRGLQLLFYSVGIGQISSEVPQNLSASRPQDRQFILSSKKLLLSDSGFYLCAWSVPPQPQHFGDGTRLSIL.

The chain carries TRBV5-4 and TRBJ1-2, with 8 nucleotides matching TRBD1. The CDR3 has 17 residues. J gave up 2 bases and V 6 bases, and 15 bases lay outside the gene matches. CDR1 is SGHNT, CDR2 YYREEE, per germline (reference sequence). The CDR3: CASTWRAGGTVNYGYTF. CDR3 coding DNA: TGTGCCAGCACCTGGAGGGCAGGGGGCACCGTAAACTATGGCTACACCTTC.

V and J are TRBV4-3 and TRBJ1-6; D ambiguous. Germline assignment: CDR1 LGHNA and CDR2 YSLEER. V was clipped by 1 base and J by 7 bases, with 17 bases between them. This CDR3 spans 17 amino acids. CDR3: CASSQAAPGHRNSPLHF. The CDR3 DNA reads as TGCGCCAGCAGCCAAGCAGCTCCCGGCCACAGAAATTCACCCCTCCACTTT.